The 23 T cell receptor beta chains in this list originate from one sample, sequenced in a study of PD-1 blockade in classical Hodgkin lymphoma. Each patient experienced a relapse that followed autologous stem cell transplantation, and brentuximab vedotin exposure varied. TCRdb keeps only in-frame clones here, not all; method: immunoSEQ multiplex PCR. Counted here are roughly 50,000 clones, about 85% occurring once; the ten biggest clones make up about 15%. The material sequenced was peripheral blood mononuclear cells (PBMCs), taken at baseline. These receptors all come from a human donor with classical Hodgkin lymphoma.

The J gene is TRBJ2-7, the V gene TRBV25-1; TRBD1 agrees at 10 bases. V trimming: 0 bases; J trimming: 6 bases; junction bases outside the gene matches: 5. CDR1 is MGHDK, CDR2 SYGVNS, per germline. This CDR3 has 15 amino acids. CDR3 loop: CASSEYDRGRVEQYF. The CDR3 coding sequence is TGTGCCAGCAGTGAATATGACAGGGGGCGGGTCGAGCAGTACTTC.

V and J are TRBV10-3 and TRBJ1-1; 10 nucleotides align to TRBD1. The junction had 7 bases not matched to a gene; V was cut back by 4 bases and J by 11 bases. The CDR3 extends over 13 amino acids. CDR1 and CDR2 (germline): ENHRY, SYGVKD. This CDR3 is CAISGQGAPWAFF. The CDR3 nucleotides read TGTGCCATCAGTGGACAGGGGGCACCATGGGCTTTCTTT.

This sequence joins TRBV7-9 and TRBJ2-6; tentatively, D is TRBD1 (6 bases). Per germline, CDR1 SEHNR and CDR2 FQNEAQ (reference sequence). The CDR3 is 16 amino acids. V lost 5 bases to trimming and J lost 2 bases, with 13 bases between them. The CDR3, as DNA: TGTGCCAGCAGCCCCTGGGGGCAGACTGGGGCCAACGTCCTGACTTTC. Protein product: CASSPWGQTGANVLTF.

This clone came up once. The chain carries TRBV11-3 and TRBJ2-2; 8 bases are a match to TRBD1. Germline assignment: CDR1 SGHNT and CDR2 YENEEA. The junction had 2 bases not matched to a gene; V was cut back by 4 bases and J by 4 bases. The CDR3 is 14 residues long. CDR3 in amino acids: CASSSTGATGELFF. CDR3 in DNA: TGTGCCAGCAGCTCGACAGGGGCCACCGGGGAGCTGTTTTTT.

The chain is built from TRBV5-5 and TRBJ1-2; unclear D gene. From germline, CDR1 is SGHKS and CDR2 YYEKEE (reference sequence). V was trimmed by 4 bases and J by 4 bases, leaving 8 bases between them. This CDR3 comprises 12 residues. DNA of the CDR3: TGTGCCAGCAGCGAGACCTTCTATGGCTACACCTTC. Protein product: CASSETFYGYTF.

The CDR3 region has the DNA TGTGCCAGCAGCGGCCAAACGGGCACAGATACGCAGTATTTT. Residues: CASSGQTGTDTQYF. The rearrangement links TRBV5-4 to TRBJ2-3; no clear D gene. Trimming pared 4 bases from V and 1 base from J, leaving 10 bases between. Germline V lookup: CDR1 SGHNT, CDR2 YYREEE (reference sequence). The CDR3 has 14 amino acids.

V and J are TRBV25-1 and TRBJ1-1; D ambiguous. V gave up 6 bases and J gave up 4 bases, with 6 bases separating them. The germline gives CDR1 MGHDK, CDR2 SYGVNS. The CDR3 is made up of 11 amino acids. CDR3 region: CASSYITEAFF. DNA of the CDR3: TGTGCCAGCAGCTACATCACTGAAGCTTTCTTT.

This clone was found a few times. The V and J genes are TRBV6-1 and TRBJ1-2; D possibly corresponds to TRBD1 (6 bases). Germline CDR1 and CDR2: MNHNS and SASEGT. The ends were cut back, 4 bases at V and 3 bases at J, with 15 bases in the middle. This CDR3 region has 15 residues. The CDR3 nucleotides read TGTGCCAGCAGTGGGAGAAGACAGGAATACTATGGCTACACCTTC. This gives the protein CASSGRRQEYYGYTF.

CDR3 nucleotides: TGTGCCAGCAGCGTAGGGGTCAGGGGTGGAAACACCATATATTTT. Translating it yields CASSVGVRGGNTIYF. The rearrangement uses TRBV7-9 and TRBJ1-3; tentative D call: TRBD1 (6 bases). The CDR3 has 15 amino acids. The germline V gene encodes CDR1 SEHNR and CDR2 FQNEAQ (reference sequence). V lost 5 bases and J lost 3, with 14 bases in between.

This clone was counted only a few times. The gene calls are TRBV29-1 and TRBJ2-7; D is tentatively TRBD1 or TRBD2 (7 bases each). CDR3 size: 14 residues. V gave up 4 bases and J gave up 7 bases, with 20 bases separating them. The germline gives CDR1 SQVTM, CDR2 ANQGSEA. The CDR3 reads CSVGGGRGGEEQYF. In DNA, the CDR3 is TGCAGCGTTGGAGGTGGCAGGGGGGGAGAGGAGCAGTACTTC.

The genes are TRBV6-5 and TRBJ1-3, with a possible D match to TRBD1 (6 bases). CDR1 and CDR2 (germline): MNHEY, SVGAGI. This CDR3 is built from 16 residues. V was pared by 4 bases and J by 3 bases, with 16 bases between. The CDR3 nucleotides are TGTGCCAGCAGTTCGGTGGGGGGCACAGGTGGAAACACCATATATTTT. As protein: CASSSVGGTGGNTIYF.

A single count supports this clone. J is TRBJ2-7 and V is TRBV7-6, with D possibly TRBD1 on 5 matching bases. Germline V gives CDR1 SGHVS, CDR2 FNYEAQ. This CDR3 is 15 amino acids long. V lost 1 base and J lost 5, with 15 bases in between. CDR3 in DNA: TGTGCCAGCAGCTTAGGAACGTCAGGGCGGCACGAGCAGTACTTC. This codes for CASSLGTSGRHEQYF.

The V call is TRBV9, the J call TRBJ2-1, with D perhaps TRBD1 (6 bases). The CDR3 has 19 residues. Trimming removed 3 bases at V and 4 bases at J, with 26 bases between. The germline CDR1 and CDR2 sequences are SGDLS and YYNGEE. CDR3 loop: CASSEGPGIPGQPYNEQFF. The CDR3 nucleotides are TGTGCCAGCAGCGAAGGGCCTGGGATCCCGGGACAACCTTACAATGAGCAGTTCTTC.

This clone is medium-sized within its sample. The CDR3 sequence is CASSFREGYDRTDTQYF. CDR3 bases: TGTGCCAGCAGCTTTCGGGAGGGATATGATAGAACAGATACGCAGTATTTT. The chain recombines TRBV5-6 with TRBJ2-3, with TRBD2 identical over 8 bases. Germline V lookup: CDR1 SGHDT, CDR2 YYEEEE. CDR3 size: 17 residues. V shed 2 bases and J 3 bases; nucleotides not matched to a gene: 11.

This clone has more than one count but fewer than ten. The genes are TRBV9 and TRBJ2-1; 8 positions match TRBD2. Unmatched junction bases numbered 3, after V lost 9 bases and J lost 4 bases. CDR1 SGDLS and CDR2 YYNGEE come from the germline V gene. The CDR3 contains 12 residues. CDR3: CATGTSYNEQFF. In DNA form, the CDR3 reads TGTGCCACCGGGACTAGTTACAATGAGCAGTTCTTC.

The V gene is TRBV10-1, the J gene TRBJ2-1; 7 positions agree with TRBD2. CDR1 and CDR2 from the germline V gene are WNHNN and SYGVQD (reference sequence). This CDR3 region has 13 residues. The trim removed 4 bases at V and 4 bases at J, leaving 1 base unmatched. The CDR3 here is CASSGDYYNEQFF. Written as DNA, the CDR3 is TGCGCCAGCAGTGGGGACTATTACAATGAGCAGTTCTTC.

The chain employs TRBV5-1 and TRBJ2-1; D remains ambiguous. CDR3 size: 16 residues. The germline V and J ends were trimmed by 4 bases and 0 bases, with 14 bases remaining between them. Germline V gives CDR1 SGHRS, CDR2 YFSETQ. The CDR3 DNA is TGCGCCAGCAGCCCCAGTGGAACGAGCTCCTACAATGAGCAGTTCTTC. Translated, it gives CASSPSGTSSYNEQFF.

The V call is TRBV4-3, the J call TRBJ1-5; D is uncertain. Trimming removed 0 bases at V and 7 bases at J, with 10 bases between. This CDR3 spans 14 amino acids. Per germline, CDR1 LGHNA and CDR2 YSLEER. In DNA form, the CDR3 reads TGCGCCAGCAGCCAAGAGAGATGGGTCCAGCCCCAGCATTTT. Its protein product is CASSQERWVQPQHF.

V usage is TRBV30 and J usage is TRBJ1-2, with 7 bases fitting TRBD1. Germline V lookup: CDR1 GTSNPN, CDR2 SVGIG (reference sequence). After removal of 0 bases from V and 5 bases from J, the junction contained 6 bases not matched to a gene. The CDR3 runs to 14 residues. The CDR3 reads CAWSVGQGDYGYTF. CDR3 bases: TGTGCCTGGAGTGTAGGGCAGGGGGATTATGGCTACACCTTC.

The CDR3 bases are TGTGCCAGTAGTATAGACCGGGGGGCGGGGCAGCCCCAGCATTTT. Translating gives CASSIDRGAGQPQHF. The rearrangement links TRBV19 to TRBJ1-5, with D perhaps matching TRBD1 (6 bases). V lost 0 bases and J 7 bases, leaving 13 bases between the germline ends. The CDR3 contains 15 residues. CDR1 and CDR2 (germline): LNHDA, SQIVND (reference sequence).

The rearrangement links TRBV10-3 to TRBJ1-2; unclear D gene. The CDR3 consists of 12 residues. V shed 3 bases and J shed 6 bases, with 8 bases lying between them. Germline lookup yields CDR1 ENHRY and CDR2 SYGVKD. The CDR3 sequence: CAISDTGNGYTF. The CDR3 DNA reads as TGTGCCATCAGTGACACGGGGAATGGCTACACCTTC.

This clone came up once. The CDR3 loop is CASALPGWGNQPQHF. Written as DNA, the CDR3 is TGTGCCAGCGCCTTACCGGGATGGGGCAATCAGCCCCAGCATTTT. V and J are TRBV19 and TRBJ1-5; D gene ambiguous. Germline CDR1 reads LNHDA; CDR2 reads SQIVND (reference sequence). The CDR3 spans 15 residues. V gave up 9 bases and J gave up 2 bases, with 17 bases separating them. The entire variable domain, with the rest obtained from reference TRBV19 and TRBJ1-5, is as follows: DGGITQSPKYLFRKEGQNVTLSCEQNLNHDAMYWYRQDPGQGLRLIYYSQIVNDFQKGDIAEGYSVSREKKESFPLTVTSAQKNPTAFYLCASALPGWGNQPQHFGDGTRLSIL.

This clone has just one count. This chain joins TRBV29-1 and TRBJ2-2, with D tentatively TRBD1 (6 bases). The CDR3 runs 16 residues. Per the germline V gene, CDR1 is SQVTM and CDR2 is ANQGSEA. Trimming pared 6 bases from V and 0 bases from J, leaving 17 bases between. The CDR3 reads CSVRTTGLANTGELFF. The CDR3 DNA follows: TGCAGCGTGCGAACTACAGGGCTTGCGAACACCGGGGAGCTGTTTTTT.